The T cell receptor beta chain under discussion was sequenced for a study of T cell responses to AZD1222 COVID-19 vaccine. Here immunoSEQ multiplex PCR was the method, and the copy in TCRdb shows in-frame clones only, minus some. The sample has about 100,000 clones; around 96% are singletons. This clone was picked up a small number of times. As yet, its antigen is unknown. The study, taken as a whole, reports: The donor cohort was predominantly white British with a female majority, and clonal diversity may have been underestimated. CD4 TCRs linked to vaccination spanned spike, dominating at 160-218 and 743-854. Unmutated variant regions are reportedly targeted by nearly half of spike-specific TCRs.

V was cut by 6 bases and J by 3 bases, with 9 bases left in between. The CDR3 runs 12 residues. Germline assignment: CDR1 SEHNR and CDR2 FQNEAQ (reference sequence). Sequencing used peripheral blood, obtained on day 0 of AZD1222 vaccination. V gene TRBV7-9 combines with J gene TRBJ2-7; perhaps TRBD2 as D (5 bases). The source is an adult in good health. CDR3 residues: CASSPEGYEQYF. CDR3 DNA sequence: TGTGCCAGCAGTCCCGAGGGCTACGAGCAGTACTTC.